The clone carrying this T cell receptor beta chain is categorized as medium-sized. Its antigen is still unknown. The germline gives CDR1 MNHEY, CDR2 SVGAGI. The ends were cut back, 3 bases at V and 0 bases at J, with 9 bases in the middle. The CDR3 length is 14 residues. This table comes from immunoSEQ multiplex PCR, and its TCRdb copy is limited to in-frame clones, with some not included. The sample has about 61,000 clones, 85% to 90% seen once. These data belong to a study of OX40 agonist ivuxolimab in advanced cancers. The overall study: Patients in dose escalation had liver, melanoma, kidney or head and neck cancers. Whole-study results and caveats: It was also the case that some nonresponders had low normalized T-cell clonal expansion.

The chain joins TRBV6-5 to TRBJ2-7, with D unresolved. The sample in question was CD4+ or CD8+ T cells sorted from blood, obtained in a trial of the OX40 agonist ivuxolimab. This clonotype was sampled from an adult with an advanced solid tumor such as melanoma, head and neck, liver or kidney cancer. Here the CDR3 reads CASSYEASSYEQYF. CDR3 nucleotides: TGTGCCAGCAGTTATGAGGCCAGCTCCTACGAGCAGTACTTC.